The 3 T cell receptor beta chains below come from one sample, sequenced in a study of blood T cell repertoires in COVID-19. TCRdb's copy holds only in-frame clones and misses some; the assay was immunoSEQ multiplex PCR. The table shows 50,000 to 65,000 clones, with about 86% occurring only once. The sequencing input was peripheral blood. The receptors derive from a human donor in a cohort sampled during active COVID-19.

The DNA of the CDR3 is TGTGCCAGCAGCTTAGAGAGGTTAGCTCCCTACGAGCAGTACTTC. Its protein product is CASSLERLAPYEQYF. The gene calls are TRBV7-8 and TRBJ2-7; D uncertain. The length of the CDR3 is 15 residues. Per the germline V gene, CDR1 is SGHVS and CDR2 is FQNEAQ. Deletions cut 1 base from V and 2 bases from J, with 12 bases between.

The J gene is TRBJ1-5, the V gene TRBV5-4; D may be TRBD1 (6 bases). The CDR3 covers 13 residues. In germline, CDR1 is SGHNT, CDR2 YYREEE (reference sequence). V was cut by 4 bases and J by 12 bases, with 17 bases left in between. CDR3 sequence: CASSPAGADLQHF. CDR3 coding DNA: TGTGCCAGCAGCCCGGCGGGGGCGGACCTCCAGCATTTT.

The chain carries TRBV7-2 and TRBJ2-1, with D hard to call. Germline loops: CDR1 SGHTA, CDR2 FQGNSA. This CDR3 comprises 14 residues. V was clipped by 1 base and J by 6 bases, with 10 bases between them. In nucleotides, the CDR3 is TGTGCCAGCAGCTTAGTTTCAGGTCGCAATGAGCAGTTCTTC. The encoded protein is CASSLVSGRNEQFF.